These 18 T cell receptor beta chains share one sample of origin, sequenced in a study of cytomegalovirus exposure and HLA in healthy donors. In the PCR, 60 Vbeta and 13 Jbeta primers were used. This table comes from immunoSEQ multiplex PCR, and its TCRdb copy is limited to in-frame clones, with some not included. The sample has tens of thousands of clones, roughly 80% seen once; the top ten hold about 1.2%. Sequencing used PBMCs. The origin of the receptors is a girl aged 2 to 9 in good health and CMV-seropositive.

The chain links TRBV28 to TRBJ2-2, with 7 positions matching TRBD2. The CDR3 sequence is 15 residues long. Per germline, CDR1 MDHEN and CDR2 SYDVKM. Trimming at V came to 7 bases and at J to 1 base, leaving 6 bases not matched to a gene. Written as DNA, the CDR3 is TGTGCCAGCACTTCCGGGGAGGGGAACACCGGGGAGCTGTTTTTT. It translates to CASTSGEGNTGELFF.

J is TRBJ2-1 and V is TRBV10-2; TRBD1 matches at 7 bases. The germline V gene encodes CDR1 WSHSY and CDR2 SAAADI. The J segment lost 0 bases and the V segment lost 8 bases, leaving 13 bases of the junction unmatched. CDR3 length: 17 residues. CDR3 residues: CASEQGPHQSSYNEQFF. The CDR3 DNA is TGCGCCAGCGAACAGGGGCCCCATCAAAGCTCCTACAATGAGCAGTTCTTC.

The chain joins TRBV5-1 to TRBJ2-3; 8 bases are a match to TRBD2. Germline CDR1 is SGHRS and CDR2 is YFSETQ. V shed 6 bases and J 6 bases; nucleotides not matched to a gene: 9. CDR3 length: 14 residues. The CDR3 nucleotides read TGCGCCAGCAATAGCGGGACATTGACTGATACGCAGTATTTT. This encodes CASNSGTLTDTQYF.

The rearrangement links TRBV2 to TRBJ1-5; no clear D. This CDR3 comprises 13 residues. Per germline, CDR1 SNHLY and CDR2 FYNNEI. Trimming took 2 bases from V and 1 from J, leaving 3 bases between them. CDR3 in amino acids: CASSELSNQPQHF. CDR3 nucleotide sequence: TGTGCCAGCAGTGAATTAAGCAATCAGCCCCAGCATTTT.

The chain links TRBV10-3 to TRBJ2-7; 7 bases align to TRBD1. V lost 7 bases, J lost 7 bases, and 22 bases stayed unmatched. The CDR3 totals 17 residues. Per the germline V gene, CDR1 is ENHRY and CDR2 is SYGVKD. The CDR3 loop is CAITDREENHSSREQYF. The CDR3 DNA is TGTGCCATCACCGACAGGGAAGAAAACCACTCGTCGAGGGAGCAGTACTTC.

This sequence joins TRBV6-5 and TRBJ1-1; tentative D call: TRBD1 (5 bases). The CDR3 loop spans 13 amino acids. V shed 6 bases and J shed 3 bases, with 11 bases lying between them. Looked up from germline, CDR1 is MNHEY and CDR2 is SVGAGI. The CDR3: CASRNPGDTEAFF. In DNA form, the CDR3 reads TGTGCCAGCAGAAACCCGGGGGACACTGAAGCTTTCTTT.

In its sample, this clone was seen once. This sequence joins TRBV29-1 and TRBJ2-4, with D possibly being TRBD2 (5 bases). Deletions cut 1 base from V and 0 bases from J, with 7 bases between. CDR1 and CDR2 (germline): SQVTM, ANQGSEA. The CDR3 is made up of 14 amino acids. The CDR3, as DNA: TGCAGCGTTGAAGTGCGGGTAGCCAAAAACATTCAGTACTTC. Protein: CSVEVRVAKNIQYF. Combining the CDR3 with reference TRBV29-1 and TRBJ2-4 gives the whole variable domain SAVISQKPSRDICQRGTSLTIQCQVDSQVTMMFWYRQQPGQSLTLIATANQGSEATYESGFVIDKFPISRPNLTFSTLTVSNMSPEDSSIYLCSVEVRVAKNIQYFGAGTRLSVL.

V usage is TRBV13 and J usage is TRBJ2-7; no reliable D call. V lost 3 bases and J lost 2, with 14 bases in between. The CDR3 sequence is 15 residues long. Germline CDR1 and CDR2: PRHDT and FYEKMQ (reference sequence). The CDR3 region has the DNA TGTGCCAGCAGCTTGGCCTCCCGGCGGCCCTACGAGCAGTACTTC. It translates to CASSLASRRPYEQYF.

This chain joins TRBV4-3 and TRBJ1-4; TRBD1 might be the D (6 bases). Germline CDR1 and CDR2: LGHNA and YSLEER. CDR3 length equals 17 residues. V lost 0 bases and J 3 bases, leaving 14 bases between the germline ends. The CDR3 loop is CASSQEWGLRANEKLFF. Written as DNA, the CDR3 is TGCGCCAGCAGCCAAGAGTGGGGGCTTCGGGCTAATGAAAAACTGTTTTTT.

This chain uses TRBV6-5 with TRBJ2-7; TRBD2 matches 7 bases. The length of the CDR3 is 16 residues. After removal of 3 bases from V and 3 bases from J, the junction contained 11 bases not matched to a gene. Germline V gene sequence: CDR1 MNHEY, CDR2 SVGAGI. The CDR3 DNA reads as TGTGCCAGCAGTTATCCCCTTTCCGGGAGGCGCTACGAGCAGTACTTC. Translation gives CASSYPLSGRRYEQYF.

The genes are TRBV9 and TRBJ2-5; 7 nucleotides agree with TRBD1. CDR1 is SGDLS and CDR2 is YYNGEE in the germline V gene. The CDR3 covers 15 residues. V trimming: 3 bases; J trimming: 5 bases; junction bases outside the gene matches: 10. CDR3 coding DNA: TGTGCCAGCAGCGCCCTCGGGACAGTAGGTGAGACCCAGTACTTC. It codes for CASSALGTVGETQYF.

V usage is TRBV4-2 and J usage is TRBJ1-1, with D perhaps matching TRBD1 (5 bases). V dropped 0 bases and J dropped 10 bases, with 18 bases sitting between them. The germline V gene has CDR1 LGHNA and CDR2 YNFKEQ. The CDR3 loop spans 15 amino acids. The CDR3 loop reads CASSQEDTFTGGAFF. CDR3 nucleotides: TGTGCCAGCAGCCAAGAAGATACCTTCACGGGGGGAGCTTTCTTT.

V usage is TRBV7-3 and J usage is TRBJ2-5; D may be TRBD2 (5 bases). Germline-derived CDR1 and CDR2 are SGHTA and FQGTGA. V lost 5 bases and J lost 3, with 10 bases in between. The CDR3 consists of 13 residues. The CDR3 coding sequence is TGTGCCAGCAGCCTAGCTTCCGAAGAGACCCAGTACTTC. Protein: CASSLASEETQYF.

This clone came up once. It is unclear where the CDR3 begins or ends on the DNA, so no DNA is shown, and the CDR3 is as TCRdb lists it. The rearrangement links TRBV9 to TRBJ2-1; the tabulated D call, TRBD2, remains unverified against the DNA. The CDR3 has 14 residues if both end residues are counted. The germline CDR1 and CDR2 sequences are SGDLS and YYNGEE. The CDR3 loop reads CASSVGGGSGGGFF.

This chain joins TRBV25-1 and TRBJ1-3, with TRBD1 as a possible D gene (5 bases). V was clipped by 6 bases and J by 0 bases, with 6 bases between them. Germline CDR1 is MGHDK and CDR2 is SYGVNS. The CDR3 spans 13 residues. CDR3 DNA: TGTGCCAGCAGGGACAACTCTGGAAACACCATATATTTT. Its protein is CASRDNSGNTIYF.

This clone was counted a few times. V usage is TRBV10-2 and J usage is TRBJ2-1; 7 positions agree with TRBD2. Germline CDR1 WSHSY, CDR2 SAAADI. The junction had 7 bases not matched to a gene; V was cut back by 9 bases and J by 5 bases. This CDR3 is 13 amino acids long. The CDR3 nucleotides are TGCGCCAGTGCAAGACTAGCCCACAATGAGCAGTTCTTC. Its translation: CASARLAHNEQFF.

The chain carries TRBV29-1 and TRBJ2-5; D remains unclear. The CDR3 is 12 residues long. The germline CDR1 and CDR2 sequences are SQVTM and ANQGSEA. This CDR3 reads CSGSLVQETQYF. The CDR3 DNA follows: TGCAGTGGCTCTCTGGTACAAGAGACCCAGTACTTC. Drawing the rest from reference TRBV29-1 and TRBJ2-5, the complete variable domain is SAVISQKPSRDICQRGTSLTIQCQVDSQVTMMFWYRQQPGQSLTLIATANQGSEATYESGFVIDKFPISRPNLTFSTLTVSNMSPEDSSIYLCSGSLVQETQYFGPGTRLLVL.

The J gene is TRBJ1-4, the V gene TRBV19; D is unclear. CDR1 LNHDA and CDR2 SQIVND come from the germline V gene (reference sequence). The length of the CDR3 is 15 residues. The germline V and J ends were trimmed by 5 bases and 4 bases, with 14 bases remaining between them. The CDR3: CASSQAQAINEKLFF. In DNA form, the CDR3 reads TGTGCCAGTAGTCAAGCCCAGGCCATTAATGAAAAACTGTTTTTT.